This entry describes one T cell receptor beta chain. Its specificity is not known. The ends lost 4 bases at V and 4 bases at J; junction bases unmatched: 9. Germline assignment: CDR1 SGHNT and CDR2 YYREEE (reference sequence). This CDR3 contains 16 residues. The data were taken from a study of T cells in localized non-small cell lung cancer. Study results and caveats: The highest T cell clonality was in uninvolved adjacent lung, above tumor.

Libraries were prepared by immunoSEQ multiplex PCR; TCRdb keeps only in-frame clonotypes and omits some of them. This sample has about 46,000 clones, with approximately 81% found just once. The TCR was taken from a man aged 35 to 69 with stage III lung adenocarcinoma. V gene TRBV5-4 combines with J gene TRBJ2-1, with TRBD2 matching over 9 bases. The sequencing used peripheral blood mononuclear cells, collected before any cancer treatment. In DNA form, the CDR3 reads TGTGCCAGCAGCCCGCCCCCTAGCGGGGCTTACAATGAGCAGTTCTTC. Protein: CASSPPPSGAYNEQFF.